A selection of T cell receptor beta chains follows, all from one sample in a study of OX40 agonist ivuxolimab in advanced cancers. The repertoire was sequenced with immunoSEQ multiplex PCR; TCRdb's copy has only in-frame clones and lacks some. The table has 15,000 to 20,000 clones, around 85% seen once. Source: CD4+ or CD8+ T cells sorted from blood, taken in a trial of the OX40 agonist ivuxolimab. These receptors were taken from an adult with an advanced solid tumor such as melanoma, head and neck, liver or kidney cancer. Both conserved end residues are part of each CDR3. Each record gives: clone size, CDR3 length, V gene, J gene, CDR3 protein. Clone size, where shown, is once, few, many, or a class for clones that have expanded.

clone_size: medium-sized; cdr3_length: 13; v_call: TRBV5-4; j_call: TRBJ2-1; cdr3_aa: CASSLWPHNEQFF
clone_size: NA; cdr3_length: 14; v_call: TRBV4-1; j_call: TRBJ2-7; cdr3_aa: CASSQRTGGYEQYF
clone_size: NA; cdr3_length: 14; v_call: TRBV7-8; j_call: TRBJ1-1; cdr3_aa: CASSTHRDNTEAFF
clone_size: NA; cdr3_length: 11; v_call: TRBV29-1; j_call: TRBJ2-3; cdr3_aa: CSVPTENTQYF
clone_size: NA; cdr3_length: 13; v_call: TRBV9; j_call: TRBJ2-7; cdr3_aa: CASSRGTAYEQYF
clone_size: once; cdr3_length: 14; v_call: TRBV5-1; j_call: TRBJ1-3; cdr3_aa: CASSFDPTANTIYF
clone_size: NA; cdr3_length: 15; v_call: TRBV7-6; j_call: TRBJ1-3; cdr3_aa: CASSLAWGAGNTIYF
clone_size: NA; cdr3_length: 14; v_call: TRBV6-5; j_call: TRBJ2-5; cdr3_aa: CASSPAGILGEQYF
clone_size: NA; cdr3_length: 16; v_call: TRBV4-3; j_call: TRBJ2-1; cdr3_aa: CASSQDRLAGVVEQFF
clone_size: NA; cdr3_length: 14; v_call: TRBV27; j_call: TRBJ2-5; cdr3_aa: CASSLEGGQETQYF
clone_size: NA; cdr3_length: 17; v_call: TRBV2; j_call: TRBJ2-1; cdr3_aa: CASSVWGGPSSYNEQFF
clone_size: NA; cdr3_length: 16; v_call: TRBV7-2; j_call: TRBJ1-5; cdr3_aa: CASSLRSQGFYQPQHF
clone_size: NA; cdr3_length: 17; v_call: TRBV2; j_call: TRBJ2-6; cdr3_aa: CASSEQGELSGANVLTF
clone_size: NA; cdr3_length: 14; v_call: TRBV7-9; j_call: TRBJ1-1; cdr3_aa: CASSPWTEHPEAFF
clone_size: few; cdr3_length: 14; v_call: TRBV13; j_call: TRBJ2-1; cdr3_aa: CASSLKSPYNEQFF
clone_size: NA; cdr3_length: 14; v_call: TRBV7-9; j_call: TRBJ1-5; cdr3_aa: CASSSGTAYQPQHF
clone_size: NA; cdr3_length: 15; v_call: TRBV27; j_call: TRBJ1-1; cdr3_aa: CASSLEPVPRDEAFF